This TCR beta chain emerged from a study of blood T cell repertoires in COVID-19. Overall study context: Samples taken during acute and convalescent COVID-19 were collected in the United States, Italy and Spain.

Clones were read by immunoSEQ multiplex PCR, and TCRdb kept only the in-frame ones, dropping some. The data contain about 120,000 clones, 75% to 85% of them singletons. The TCR was taken from a human donor in a cohort sampled during active COVID-19. Sequencing was performed on peripheral blood.

This CDR3 reads CASSPGLGRGGETQYF. CDR3 in DNA: TGTGCCAGCAGCCCGGGACTAGGGAGGGGCGGAGAGACCCAGTACTTC. This chain connects TRBV14 to TRBJ2-5; 8 nucleotides match TRBD2. The CDR3 runs to 16 residues. In germline, CDR1 is SGHDN, CDR2 FVKESK. With V trimmed by 4 bases and J by 4 bases, 11 bases remained unmatched.